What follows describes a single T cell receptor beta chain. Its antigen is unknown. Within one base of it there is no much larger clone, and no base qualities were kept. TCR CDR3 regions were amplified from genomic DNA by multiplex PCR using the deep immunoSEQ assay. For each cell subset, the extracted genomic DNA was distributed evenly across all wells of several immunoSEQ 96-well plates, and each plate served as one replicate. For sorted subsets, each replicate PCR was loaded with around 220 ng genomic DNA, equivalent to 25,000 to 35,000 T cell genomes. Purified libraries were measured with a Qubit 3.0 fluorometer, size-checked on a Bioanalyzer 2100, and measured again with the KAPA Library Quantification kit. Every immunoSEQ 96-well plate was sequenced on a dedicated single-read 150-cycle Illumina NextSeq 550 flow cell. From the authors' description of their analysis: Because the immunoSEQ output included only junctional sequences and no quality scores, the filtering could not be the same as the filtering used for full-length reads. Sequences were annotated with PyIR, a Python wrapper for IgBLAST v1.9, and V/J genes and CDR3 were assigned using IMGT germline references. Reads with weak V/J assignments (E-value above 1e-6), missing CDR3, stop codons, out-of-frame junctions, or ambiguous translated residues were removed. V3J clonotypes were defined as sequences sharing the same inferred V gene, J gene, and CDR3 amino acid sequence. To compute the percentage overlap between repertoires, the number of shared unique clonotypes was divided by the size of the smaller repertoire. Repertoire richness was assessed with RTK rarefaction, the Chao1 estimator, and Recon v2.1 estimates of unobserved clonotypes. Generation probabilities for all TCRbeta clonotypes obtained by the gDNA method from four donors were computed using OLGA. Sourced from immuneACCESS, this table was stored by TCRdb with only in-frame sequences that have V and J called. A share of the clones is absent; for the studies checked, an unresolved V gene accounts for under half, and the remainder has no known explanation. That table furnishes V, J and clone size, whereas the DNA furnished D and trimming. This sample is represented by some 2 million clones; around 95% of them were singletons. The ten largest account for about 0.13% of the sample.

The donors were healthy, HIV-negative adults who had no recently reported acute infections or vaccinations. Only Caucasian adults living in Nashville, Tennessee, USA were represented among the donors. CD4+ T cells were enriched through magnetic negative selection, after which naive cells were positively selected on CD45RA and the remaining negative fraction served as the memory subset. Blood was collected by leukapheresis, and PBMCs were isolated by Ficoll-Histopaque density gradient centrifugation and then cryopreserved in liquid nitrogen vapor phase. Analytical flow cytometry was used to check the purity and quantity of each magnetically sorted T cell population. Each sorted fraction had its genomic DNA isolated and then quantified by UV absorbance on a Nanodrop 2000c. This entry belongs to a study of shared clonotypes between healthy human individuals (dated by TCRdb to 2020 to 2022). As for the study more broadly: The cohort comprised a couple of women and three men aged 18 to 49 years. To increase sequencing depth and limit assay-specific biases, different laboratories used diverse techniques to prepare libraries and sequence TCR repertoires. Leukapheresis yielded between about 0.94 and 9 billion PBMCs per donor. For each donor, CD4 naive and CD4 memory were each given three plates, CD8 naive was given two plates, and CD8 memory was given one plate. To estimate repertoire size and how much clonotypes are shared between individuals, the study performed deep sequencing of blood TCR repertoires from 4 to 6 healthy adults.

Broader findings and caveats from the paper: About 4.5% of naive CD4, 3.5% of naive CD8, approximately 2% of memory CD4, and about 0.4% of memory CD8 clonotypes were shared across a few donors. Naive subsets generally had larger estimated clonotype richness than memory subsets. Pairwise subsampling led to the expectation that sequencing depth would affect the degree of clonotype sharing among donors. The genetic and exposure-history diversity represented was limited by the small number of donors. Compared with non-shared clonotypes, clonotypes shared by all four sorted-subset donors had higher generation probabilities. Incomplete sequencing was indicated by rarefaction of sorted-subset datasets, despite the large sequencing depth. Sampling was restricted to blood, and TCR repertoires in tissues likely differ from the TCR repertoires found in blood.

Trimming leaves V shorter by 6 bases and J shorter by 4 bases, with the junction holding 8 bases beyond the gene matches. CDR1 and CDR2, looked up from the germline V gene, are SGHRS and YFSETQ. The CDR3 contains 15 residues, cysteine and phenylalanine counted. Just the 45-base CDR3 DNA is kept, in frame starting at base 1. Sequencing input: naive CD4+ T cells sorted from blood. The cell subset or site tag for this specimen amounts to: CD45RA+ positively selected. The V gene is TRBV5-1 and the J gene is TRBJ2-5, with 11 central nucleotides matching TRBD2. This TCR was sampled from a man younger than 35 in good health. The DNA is TGCGCCAGCACACTAGCGGGAGTTTTATCAGAGACCCAGTACTTC. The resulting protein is CASTLAGVLSETQYF.